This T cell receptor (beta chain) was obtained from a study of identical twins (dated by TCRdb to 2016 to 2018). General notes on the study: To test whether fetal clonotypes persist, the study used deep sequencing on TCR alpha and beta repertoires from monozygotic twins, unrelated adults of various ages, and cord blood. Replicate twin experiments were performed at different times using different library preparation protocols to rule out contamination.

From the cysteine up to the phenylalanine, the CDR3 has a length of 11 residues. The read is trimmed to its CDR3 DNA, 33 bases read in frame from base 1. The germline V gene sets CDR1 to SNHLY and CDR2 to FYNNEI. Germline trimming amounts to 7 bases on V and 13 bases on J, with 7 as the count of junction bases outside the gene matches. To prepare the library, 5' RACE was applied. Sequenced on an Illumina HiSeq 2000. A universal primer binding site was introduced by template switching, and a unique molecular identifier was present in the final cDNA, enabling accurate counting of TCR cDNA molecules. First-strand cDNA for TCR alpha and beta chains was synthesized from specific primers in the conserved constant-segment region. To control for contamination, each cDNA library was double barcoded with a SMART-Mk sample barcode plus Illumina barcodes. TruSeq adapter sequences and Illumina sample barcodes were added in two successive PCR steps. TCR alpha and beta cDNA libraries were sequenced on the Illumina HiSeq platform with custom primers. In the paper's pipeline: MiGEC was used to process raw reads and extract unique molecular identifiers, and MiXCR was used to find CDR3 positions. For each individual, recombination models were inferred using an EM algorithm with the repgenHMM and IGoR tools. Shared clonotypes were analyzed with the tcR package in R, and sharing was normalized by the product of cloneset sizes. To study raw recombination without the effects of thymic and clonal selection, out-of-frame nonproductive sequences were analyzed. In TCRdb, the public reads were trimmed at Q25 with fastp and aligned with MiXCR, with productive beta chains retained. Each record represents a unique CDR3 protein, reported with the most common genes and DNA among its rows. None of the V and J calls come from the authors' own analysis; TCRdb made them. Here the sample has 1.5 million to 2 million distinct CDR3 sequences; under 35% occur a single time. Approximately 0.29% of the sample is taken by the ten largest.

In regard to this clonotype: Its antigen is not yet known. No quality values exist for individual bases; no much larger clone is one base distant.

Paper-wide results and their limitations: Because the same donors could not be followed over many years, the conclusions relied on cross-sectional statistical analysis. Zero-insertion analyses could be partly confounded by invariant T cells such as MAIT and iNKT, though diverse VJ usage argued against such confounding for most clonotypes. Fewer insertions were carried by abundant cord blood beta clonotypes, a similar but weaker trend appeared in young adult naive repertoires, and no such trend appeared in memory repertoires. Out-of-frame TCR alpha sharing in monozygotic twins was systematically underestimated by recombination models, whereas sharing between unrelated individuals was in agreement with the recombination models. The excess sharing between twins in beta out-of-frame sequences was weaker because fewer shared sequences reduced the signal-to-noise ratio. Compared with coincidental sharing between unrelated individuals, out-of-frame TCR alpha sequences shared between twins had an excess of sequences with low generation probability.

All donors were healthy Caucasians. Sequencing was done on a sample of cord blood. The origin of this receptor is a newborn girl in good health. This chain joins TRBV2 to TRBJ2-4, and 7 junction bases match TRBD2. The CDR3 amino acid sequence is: CASIGREIQYF. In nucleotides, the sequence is TGTGCCAGCATTGGGCGGGAGATCCAGTACTTC.